The 27 T cell receptor beta chains below all came from one sample that was sequenced in a study of T cells in Graves' hyperthyroidism and ophthalmopathy. TCR beta CDR3 sequences were amplified from RNA transcripts. The TCR CDR3 first-round RT-PCR relied on the HTBI primer set. TCRdb re-analysed the multiplex PCR reads in MiXCR, keeping a single row per CDR3 protein. The sample yields 550,000 to 800,000 distinct CDR3 sequences, roughly a sixth seen once. Sequencing was done on a sample of blood. The receptors derive from a man in his forties or fifties with Graves' hyperthyroidism.

This clonotype was found many times. This sequence joins TRBV24-1 and TRBJ2-7; unclear D gene. This CDR3 is built from 14 residues. V lost 0 bases and J lost 3, with 8 bases in between. The germline V gene has CDR1 KGHDR and CDR2 SFDVKD. The CDR3 DNA follows: TGTGCCACCAGTGATTTGCCCAGACACTACGAGCAGTACTTC. Its translation is CATSDLPRHYEQYF.

This clonotype was seen more than once but under ten times. The chain recombines TRBV5-5 with TRBJ1-1; the D is unclear. The CDR3 loop spans 14 amino acids. The V and J ends lost 1 base and 4 bases respectively, with 11 bases between them. The V gene's germline CDR1 is SGHKS and CDR2 YYEKEE (reference sequence). CDR3 sequence reads: CASSLINGLTEAFF. The CDR3 DNA sequence: TGTGCCAGCAGCTTGATTAACGGGCTCACTGAAGCTTTCTTT.

The genes are TRBV2 and TRBJ2-7, with 9 bases that match TRBD1. V trimming: 6 bases; J trimming: 0 bases; junction bases outside the gene matches: 6. CDR1 and CDR2 (germline): SNHLY, FYNNEI. The CDR3 sequence is 15 residues long. The CDR3 bases are TGTGCCAGCAGGGGAGGACAGGGGCGCTCCTACGAGCAGTACTTC. Translated: CASRGGQGRSYEQYF.

This clonotype was seen many times. The CDR3 here is CASSESTGVGYEQYF. The CDR3 DNA reads as TGCGCCAGCAGTGAGTCGACGGGAGTAGGGTACGAGCAGTACTTC. J is TRBJ2-7 and V is TRBV10-1; TRBD2 might be the D (6 bases). Trimming left V 0 bases short and J 4 bases short, with 13 bases between. In germline, CDR1 is WNHNN, CDR2 SYGVQD (reference sequence). The CDR3 spans 15 residues.

This clonotype was seen many times. The chain's CDR3 is CASSFQPGRPYNEQFF. The CDR3 DNA is TGTGCCAGCAGCTTTCAACCAGGCCGTCCATACAATGAGCAGTTCTTC. The chain couples TRBV11-1 to TRBJ2-1, with D unclear. The CDR3 length is 16 residues. Germline CDR1 and CDR2: SGHAT and FQDESV (reference sequence). Deletions cut 3 bases from V and 4 bases from J, with 16 bases between. Complete variable domain (other parts from reference TRBV11-1 and TRBJ2-1): EAEVAQSPRYKITEKSQAVAFWCDPISGHATLYWYRQILGQGPELLVQFQDESVVDDSQLPKDRFSAERLKGVDSTLKIQPAELGDSAMYLCASSFQPGRPYNEQFFGPGTRLTVL.

The table lists this clonotype with a count of one. V is TRBV20-1 and J is TRBJ1-5; TRBD1 is a possible D gene (6 bases). V lost 3 bases and J lost 5, with 14 bases in between. The CDR3 extends over 14 amino acids. CDR1 is DFQATT and CDR2 is SNEGSKA in the germline V gene (reference sequence). CDR3 in amino acids: CSARLGQNDQPQHF. The CDR3 coding sequence is TGCAGTGCTAGGCTCGGACAGAACGATCAGCCCCAGCATTTT.

The sample holds many counts of this clonotype. This chain links TRBV27 with TRBJ2-5, with TRBD2 identical over 7 bases. Trimming removed 8 bases from V and 5 bases from J; junction bases left unmatched: 20. Germline CDR1 and CDR2: MNHEY and SMNVEV (reference sequence). The CDR3 runs to 17 residues. CDR3 nucleotides: TGTGCCAGCCGAAGGTGGCGGGAGATGGGGGGGGGGGAGACCCAGTACTTC. Encoded protein: CASRRWREMGGGETQYF.

Ten or more counts support this clonotype. The rearrangement uses TRBV28 and TRBJ1-2, with D tentatively TRBD1 (5 bases). The CDR3 is 15 amino acids. Trimming pared 5 bases from V and 4 bases from J, leaving 17 bases between. Germline V gene data show CDR1 as MDHEN and CDR2 as SYDVKM. The CDR3 region is CASSPEVTASYGYTF. The CDR3 bases are TGTGCCAGCAGTCCCGAGGTGACAGCATCCTATGGCTACACCTTC.

A few counts support this clonotype. The chain carries TRBV20-1 and TRBJ1-1; possible D gene TRBD1, 6 bases. CDR1 is DFQATT, CDR2 SNEGSKA, per germline (reference sequence). The CDR3 contains 15 residues. CDR3 in amino acids: CSFLMGGAGNTEAFF. The CDR3 DNA follows: TGCAGCTTCCTAATGGGGGGGGCCGGGAACACTGAAGCTTTCTTT.

This clonotype occurred a few times. The chain recombines TRBV20-1 with TRBJ2-1, with TRBD2 as a possible D gene (6 bases). Deletions cut 5 bases from V and 10 bases from J, with 12 bases between. CDR1 and CDR2 (germline): DFQATT, SNEGSKA (reference sequence). This CDR3 is 11 amino acids long. The DNA for the CDR3 is TGCAGTGCTTCACCGGGACTCGAGCAGTTCTTC. This gives the protein CSASPGLEQFF.

Many counts were recorded for this clonotype. The chain links TRBV6-1 to TRBJ1-1; D may be TRBD1 (6 bases). In germline, CDR1 is MNHNS, CDR2 SASEGT. V lost 7 bases to trimming and J lost 8 bases, with 14 bases between them. The CDR3 has 12 residues. The CDR3 region has the DNA TGTGCCAGCAAACTAACTCAGGGGGAAGCTTTCTTT. It translates to CASKLTQGEAFF.

V usage is TRBV28 and J usage is TRBJ2-2; 7 bases agree with TRBD2. The V and J ends lost 5 bases and 4 bases, in that order; junction bases with no gene match: 10. The germline gives CDR1 MDHEN, CDR2 SYDVKM. CDR3 size: 16 residues. This CDR3 reads CASSPLTSRLTGELFF. The CDR3 coding sequence is TGTGCCAGCAGTCCCCTGACTAGCCGCCTCACCGGGGAGCTGTTTTTT.

The rearrangement links TRBV20-1 to TRBJ2-3, with 7 bases lining up with TRBD2. J was trimmed by 2 bases and V by 0 bases; bases with no gene match: 5. Germline V CDR1 and CDR2: DFQATT, SNEGSKA (reference sequence). The CDR3 loop spans 15 amino acids. CDR3 amino acids: CSARDRAGLTDTQYF. The CDR3 coding sequence is TGCAGTGCTAGAGATCGAGCGGGGCTCACAGATACGCAGTATTTT.

In its sample, this clonotype was seen many times. The rearrangement joins TRBV6-2 or TRBV6-3 to TRBJ1-1; D is unresolved. Germline V gene lookup returns CDR1 MNHEY and CDR2 SVGEGT. CDR3 size: 11 residues. Trimming shortened V by 8 bases and J by 3 bases, and 7 bases separated the two germline ends. Here the CDR3 reads CASWGYTEAFF. Written as DNA, the CDR3 is TGTGCCAGCTGGGGTTACACTGAAGCTTTCTTT.

The table lists this clonotype with a few counts. The chain is built from TRBV12-3 or TRBV12-4 and TRBJ1-1; D may be TRBD1 (5 bases). The CDR3 is made up of 15 amino acids. V lost 3 bases and J lost 5, with 16 bases in between. Here the CDR3 DNA reads TGTGCCAGCAGTTTTTCCGGTGACGGGGGTACTGAAGCTTTCTTT. Its translation is CASSFSGDGGTEAFF.

This clonotype was detected many times. CDR3 residues: CASEYAAGTPYNEQFF. In DNA form, the CDR3 reads TGTGCCAGCGAATATGCGGCGGGGACACCCTACAATGAGCAGTTCTTC. This chain joins TRBV12-3 or TRBV12-4 and TRBJ2-1; D might be TRBD1 or TRBD2, each matching 6 bases. V was trimmed by 8 bases and J by 2 bases, leaving 19 bases between them. CDR3 length equals 16 residues.

This clonotype was counted at least ten times. The chain carries TRBV2 and TRBJ1-5; D may be TRBD1 (5 bases). The length of the CDR3 is 16 residues. V lost 7 bases and J 5 bases, leaving 21 bases between the germline ends. Germline CDR1 reads SNHLY; CDR2 reads FYNNEI. The CDR3: CASNGPRGRADQPQHF. The CDR3 nucleotides are TGTGCCAGCAATGGCCCGAGGGGTCGAGCTGATCAGCCCCAGCATTTT.

This clonotype was counted at least ten times. This sequence joins TRBV28 and TRBJ2-1; 8 bases agree with TRBD2. This CDR3 comprises 17 residues. V was clipped by 3 bases and J by 3 bases; unmatched bases: 10. The germline V gene encodes CDR1 MDHEN and CDR2 SYDVKM. The CDR3 bases are TGTGCCAGCAGTTTGTCCTTCGGTAGCGGGAACTACAATGAGCAGTTCTTC. This encodes CASSLSFGSGNYNEQFF.

Ten or more counts support this clonotype. J is TRBJ2-7 and V is TRBV11-2; no clear D gene. The CDR3 covers 15 residues. Trimming removed 5 bases from V and 7 bases from J, with 21 bases in between. The V gene's germline CDR1 is SGHAT and CDR2 FQNNGV. The CDR3 loop reads CASSILGRIRREQYF. The CDR3 DNA reads TGTGCCAGCAGCATCTTGGGCAGGATACGTAGGGAGCAGTACTTC.

This clonotype was picked up many times. The J gene is TRBJ2-7, the V gene TRBV27; 11 bases are shared with TRBD2. The germline V gene has CDR1 MNHEY and CDR2 SMNVEV (reference sequence). The V and J ends lost 5 bases and 1 base, in that order; junction bases with no gene match: 7. CDR3 length: 16 amino acids. CDR3 DNA sequence: TGTGCCAGCAGTCCATCTAGCGGGAGGAATTCCTACGAGCAGTACTTC. It codes for CASSPSSGRNSYEQYF.

Many counts were recorded for this clonotype. The chain is built from TRBV6-1 and TRBJ2-1; 11 nucleotides line up with TRBD2. V lost 6 bases to trimming and J lost 0 bases; unmatched junction nucleotides: 1. The CDR3 sequence is 15 residues long. CDR1 is MNHNS and CDR2 is SASEGT in the germline V gene. The CDR3 DNA is TGTGCCAGCAGGCTAGCGGGGGGCTCCTACAATGAGCAGTTCTTC. Translating gives CASRLAGGSYNEQFF.

With regard to this clonotype: The CDR3 does not close with the conserved phenylalanine or tryptophan, likely indicating a read error. V and J are TRBV20-1 and TRBJ2-7, with 7 nucleotides matching TRBD2. Trimming at V came to 4 bases and at J to 3 bases, leaving 9 bases not matched to a gene. Germline CDR1 reads DFQATT; CDR2 reads SNEGSKA (reference sequence). This CDR3 is 14 amino acids long. CDR3 in DNA: TGCAGTGCTACTCACAGCGGGGTCCTCTACGAGCAGTACCTC. Amino acids: CSATHSGVLYEQYL.

V is TRBV6-2 or TRBV6-3 and J is TRBJ1-4, with TRBD1 matching 10 bases. This CDR3 is built from 15 residues. V shed 6 bases, J shed 6 bases, and the junction held 7 bases outside the gene matches. Per the germline V gene, CDR1 is MNHEY and CDR2 is SVGEGT. The CDR3 is CASSKFGTGDEKLFF. CDR3 DNA: TGTGCCAGCAGCAAATTCGGGACAGGGGATGAAAAACTGTTTTTT.

This clonotype appeared many times. The rearrangement uses TRBV24-1 and TRBJ1-5, with D unresolved. This CDR3 contains 14 residues. Trimming shortened V by 7 bases and J by 1 base, and 10 bases separated the two germline ends. CDR1 and CDR2 (germline): KGHDR, SFDVKD. CDR3 sequence (DNA): TGTGCCACCAGCCTGAAATGGAGCAATCAGCCCCAGCATTTT. Protein: CATSLKWSNQPQHF.

The chain links TRBV28 to TRBJ2-7; no clear D. The germline gives CDR1 MDHEN, CDR2 SYDVKM. This CDR3 has 13 amino acids. Trimming left V 8 bases short and J 0 bases short, with 11 bases between. The CDR3 here is CASLKQGSYEQYF. The CDR3 nucleotides are TGTGCCAGCTTGAAGCAAGGCTCCTACGAGCAGTACTTC.

The V and J genes are TRBV6-2 or TRBV6-3 and TRBJ1-4; maybe TRBD1 (5 bases). The CDR3 spans 13 residues. Trimming removed 4 bases at V and 5 bases at J, with 8 bases between. The V gene's germline CDR1 is MNHEY and CDR2 SVGEGT. The DNA for the CDR3 is TGTGCCAGCAGTTGGACAAGCAATGAAAAACTGTTTTTT. Translating gives CASSWTSNEKLFF.

This clonotype has ten or more counts. The rearrangement links TRBV2 to TRBJ1-6; 9 bases line up with TRBD1. This CDR3 has 18 residues. V dropped 5 bases and J dropped 10; count of bases not matched to a gene: 18. CDR1 and CDR2 from the germline V gene are SNHLY and FYNNEI. This chain's CDR3 is CASSFSTPGQGYGSPLHF. The CDR3 nucleotides are TGTGCCAGCAGTTTCTCCACTCCGGGACAGGGCTACGGATCACCCCTCCACTTT.